The clone carrying this T cell receptor beta chain was counted many times. Its matching antigen is unknown. The data belong to a study of CD8 T cells in ankylosing spondylitis. Study-level findings and limits: Characteristic of ankylosing spondylitis blood, it appeared, was a TCR beta motif comprising several highly homologous variants.

TCRdb re-derived calls from the 5' RACE reads in MiXCR, one entry per CDR3 protein. The sample lists about 140,000 distinct CDR3 sequences; 7% to 10% were seen once. This CDR3 is 15 amino acids long. The V end lost 7 bases, the J end lost 4 bases, and 16 bases lay between the germline ends. Germline CDR1 reads MNHEY; CDR2 reads SVGEGT. This receptor was taken from a male donor with ankylosing spondylitis. What was sequenced was synovial fluid, either unsorted or a sorted T cell fraction (not recorded which). V usage is TRBV6-2 or TRBV6-3 and J usage is TRBJ2-2; D assignment may be TRBD1 or TRBD2 (5 bases each). The CDR3 sequence: CASTERGWGTGELFF. CDR3 coding DNA: TGTGCCAGCACCGAGAGGGGATGGGGCACCGGGGAGCTGTTTTTT.